The clone carrying this T cell receptor beta chain was observed a few times. Its target is unknown. The sample is drawn from a study of beta chain features in type 1 diabetes. General study points: Shorter TCRB CDR3s, moderately but significantly so, marked every one of the four CD4+ subsets in Type 1 diabetes patients.

Expressed TCRB transcripts were sequenced because the entire RNA isolate underwent reverse transcription. TCRdb keeps only in-frame clones here, not all; method: immunoSEQ multiplex PCR. The sample has 300,000 to 400,000 clones; approximately 15% are singletons. The origin of this receptor is a woman between 18 and 29 years old with type 1 diabetes. The sequenced sample was naive CD4+ T cells from blood.

The CDR3 DNA is TGTGCCTGGAACCTAGGTAGCAATCAGCCCCAGCATTTT. Residues: CAWNLGSNQPQHF. This rearrangement joins TRBV30 to TRBJ1-5; no firm D call. The V end was cut by 4 bases, the J end by 0 bases, with 7 bases between. Looked up from germline, CDR1 is GTSNPN and CDR2 is SVGIG (reference sequence). CDR3 length equals 13 residues.